A single sample gave rise to the 13 T cell receptor beta chains below, sequenced in a study of monozygotic twins with inflammatory bowel disease (dated by TCRdb to between 2018 and 2020). Library generation was performed with 5' RACE. These reads were obtained on an Illumina HiSeq 2500. Reprocessed by TCRdb, the reads give a single entry per CDR3 protein sequence, without DNA. This sample's table has entries for approximately 150,000 distinct CDR3 sequences. About 2.4% of the sample is held by the ten biggest clonotypes. Source material: blood. Receptor source: a human donor with ulcerative colitis or Crohn's disease, or a healthy co-twin of an affected twin (not recorded which).

This rearrangement joins TRBV7-2 to TRBJ2-5; no DNA is available, so the TRBD1 call from TCRdb remains unchecked. Per germline, CDR1 SGHTA and CDR2 FQGNSA. The CDR3 loop spans 14 amino acids. CDR3 protein: CASTKRGGQETQYF. The complete variable domain, with remaining parts taken from reference TRBV7-2 and TRBJ2-5, reads GAGVSQSPSNKVTEKGKDVELRCDPISGHTALYWYRQSLGQGLEFLIYFQGNSAPDKSGLPSDRFSAERTGGSVSTLTIQRTQQEDSAVYLCASTKRGGQETQYFGPGTRLLVL.

This rearrangement joins TRBV5-1 to TRBJ2-5; TCRdb's D gene call, TRBD2, goes unchecked for lack of DNA. The CDR3 runs to 15 residues. CDR1 is SGHRS, CDR2 YFSETQ, per germline. CDR3: CASRELAGGTETQYF. The whole variable domain, filled in from reference TRBV5-1 and TRBJ2-5, reads KAGVTQTPRYLIKTRGQQVTLSCSPISGHRSVSWYQQTPGQGLQFLFEYFSETQRNKGNFPGRFSGRQFSNSRSEMNVSTLELGDSALYLCASRELAGGTETQYFGPGTRLLVL.

The chain joins TRBV20-1 to TRBJ2-1; TCRdb designates TRBD2, a call that cannot be tested without DNA. Looked up from germline, CDR1 is DFQATT and CDR2 is SNEGSKA (reference sequence). This CDR3 has 14 amino acids. The CDR3 reads CSATLAGGENEQFF.

This sequence joins TRBV2 and TRBJ1-2; TCRdb designates TRBD1, a call that cannot be tested without DNA. The CDR3 is 15 amino acids. Germline CDR1 SNHLY, CDR2 FYNNEI. The CDR3 here is CASSVTGTGTYGYTF.

This chain links TRBV25-1 with TRBJ1-5. The germline CDR1 and CDR2 sequences are MGHDK and SYGVNS. CDR3 size: 12 residues. The CDR3: CASRTANQPQHF.

The V gene is TRBV12-3 or TRBV12-4, the J gene TRBJ2-3; the D call of TRBD1 rests on TCRdb alone, since no DNA is present to check it. The CDR3 is 15 amino acids. The CDR3 is CASSFEGVFTDTQYF.

This chain links TRBV4-2 with TRBJ2-7; TCRdb's D call, TRBD1, is unchecked because there is no DNA. CDR1 is LGHNA and CDR2 is YNFKEQ in the germline V gene. This CDR3 is 16 amino acids long. CDR3: CASSQRSGQELYEQYF.

The rearrangement uses TRBV5-1 and TRBJ1-2; TCRdb outputs TRBD1, but without DNA this stays unchecked. Germline-derived CDR1 and CDR2 are SGHRS and YFSETQ. This CDR3 is built from 16 residues. The CDR3 reads CASSQAGQGPLTGYTF.

The chain uses TRBV9 and TRBJ1-4; the D call of TRBD1 rests on TCRdb alone, since no DNA is present to check it. CDR3 length: 13 amino acids. Germline V gene data show CDR1 as SGDLS and CDR2 as YYNGEE. This CDR3 reads CASSSQGVEKLFF.

V usage is TRBV4-1 and J usage is TRBJ1-5; the TRBD1 assignment by TCRdb is unverifiable without DNA. This CDR3 contains 14 residues. Germline CDR1 is MGHRA and CDR2 is YSYEKL. CDR3 amino acids: CASSHPGRNQPQHF.

The rearrangement joins TRBV28 to TRBJ2-3; TCRdb's assignment of TRBD2 cannot be checked, as there is no DNA. CDR1 is MDHEN and CDR2 is SYDVKM in the germline V gene. The CDR3 loop spans 15 amino acids. The CDR3 sequence is CASSLDGLSTDTQYF.

The V call is TRBV9, the J call TRBJ2-7. The V gene's germline CDR1 is SGDLS and CDR2 YYNGEE. This CDR3 has 14 amino acids. CDR3 sequence reads: CASSIGQEAYEQYF. The whole variable domain, remainder taken from reference TRBV9 and TRBJ2-7, is DSGVTQTPKHLITATGQRVTLRCSPRSGDLSVYWYQQSLDQGLQFLIQYYNGEERAKGNILERFSAQQFPDLHSELNLSSLELGDSALYFCASSIGQEAYEQYFGPGTRLTVT.

The chain employs TRBV18 and TRBJ2-1; the D call of TRBD2 rests on TCRdb alone, since no DNA is present to check it. Germline V gene sequence: CDR1 KGHSH, CDR2 LQKENI. CDR3 size: 17 residues. This CDR3 is CASSPNRGPGTSNEQFF.